This TCR beta chain came from a study of neurological immune-mediated disorders. The method for making cDNA was 5'RACE, and it used 10-nucleotide random UMIs. TCRdb called the 5' RACE reads again in MiXCR, with one record for every CDR3 protein. The repertoire holds around 30,000 distinct CDR3 sequences, approximately 12% seen once, with 7.8% in the top ten. The unsorted libraries originated from 2 million PBMCs kept at -80 C. Per the germline V gene, CDR1 is SGHRS and CDR2 is YFSETQ. The V segment lost 0 bases and the J segment 4 bases; nucleotides outside the gene matches: 3. This CDR3 has 15 residues. This clonotype has at least ten counts.

The clonotype originates from a man in his sixties in good health. The chain uses TRBV5-1 and TRBJ1-2; 10 bases agree with TRBD1. Sequencing was done on a sample of PBMCs. CDR3 sequence: CASSLGTGGIYGYTF. DNA of the CDR3: TGCGCCAGCAGCTTGGGGACAGGGGGAATCTATGGCTACACCTTC.